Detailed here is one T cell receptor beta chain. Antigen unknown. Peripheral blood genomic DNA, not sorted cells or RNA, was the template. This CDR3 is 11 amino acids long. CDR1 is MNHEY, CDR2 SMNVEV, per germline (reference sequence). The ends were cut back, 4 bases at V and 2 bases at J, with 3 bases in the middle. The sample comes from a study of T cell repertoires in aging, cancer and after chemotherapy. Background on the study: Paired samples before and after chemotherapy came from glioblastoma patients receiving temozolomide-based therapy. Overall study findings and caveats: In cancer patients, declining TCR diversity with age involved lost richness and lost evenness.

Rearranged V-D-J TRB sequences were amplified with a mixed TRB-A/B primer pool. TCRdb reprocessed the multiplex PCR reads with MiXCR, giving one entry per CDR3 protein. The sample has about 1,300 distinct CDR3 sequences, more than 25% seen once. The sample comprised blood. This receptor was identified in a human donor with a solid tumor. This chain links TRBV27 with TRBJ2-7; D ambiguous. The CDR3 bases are TGTGCCAGCAGTTCTCCCTACGAGCAGTACTTC. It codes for CASSSPYEQYF.